At least ten counts were recorded for the clone carrying this T cell receptor (beta chain). V trimming: 3 bases; J trimming: 7 bases; junction bases outside the gene matches: 8. CDR1 is SGHTA and CDR2 is FQGNSA in the germline V gene. This CDR3 has 15 residues. TCRdb reanalysed the reads using MiXCR and keeps one entry per CDR3 protein. The table has almost 30,000 distinct CDR3 sequences, 18% seen once. The sample comes from a study of patients with pleural tuberculosis. Sequenced input: peripheral blood. J is TRBJ2-1 and V is TRBV7-2; 8 bases are shared with TRBD1. The sequence was collected from a human donor with pleural tuberculosis. CDR3 in DNA: TGTGCCAGCAGCTTCGGACAGGGACGGACTAATGAGCAGTTCTTC. Amino acid sequence: CASSFGQGRTNEQFF. Full variable domain (remainder filled in from reference TRBV7-2 and TRBJ2-1): GAGVSQSPSNKVTEKGKDVELRCDPISGHTALYWYRQSLGQGLEFLIYFQGNSAPDKSGLPSDRFSAERTGGSVSTLTIQRTQQEDSAVYLCASSFGQGRTNEQFFGPGTRLTVL.